The clone carrying this T cell receptor (beta chain) was counted a few times. Its antigen is as yet unknown. Template material for amplifying TCR beta CDR3 regions consisted of RNA transcripts. First-round RT-PCR of the TCR CDR3 relied on the HTBI primer set. TCRdb reprocessed the multiplex PCR reads via MiXCR and lists one record per CDR3 protein. The sample carries around 570,000 distinct CDR3 sequences, less than 20% recorded once. This sample stems from a study of T cells in Graves' hyperthyroidism and ophthalmopathy. Study as a whole: Peripheral blood specimens were obtained at initial diagnosis, prior to any treatment.

Study-level results: Ophthalmopathy was identified by the model a median about 6.8 months ahead of onset. Blood shared most expanded thyroid clonotypes above 0.001.

The study left out patients who had uncontrolled infection, other autoimmune disease, pregnancy or lactation. Source material: blood. This TCR derives from a man between 40 and 49 years old with Graves' ophthalmopathy.

The CDR3 loop is CASNVAGISTDTQYF. Written as DNA, the CDR3 is TGTGCCAGCAACGTAGCGGGTATTAGCACAGATACGCAGTATTTT. This sequence joins TRBV6-2 or TRBV6-3 and TRBJ2-3; 7 nucleotides agree with TRBD2. The CDR3 has 15 residues. Germline loops: CDR1 MNHEY, CDR2 SVGEGT. Trimming took 7 bases from V and 0 from J; bases not matched to a gene: 7.